Presented here are 17 T cell receptor beta chains from one specimen sequenced in a study of shared clonotypes between healthy human individuals (dated by TCRdb to 2018 to 2021). The library came from the immunoSEQ multiplex PCR assay. What TCRdb holds here is the immuneACCESS table cut down to in-frame rearrangements. Part of the clones is not present; checked against another copy, under half of the missing clones reflect an unresolved V gene, and the others are unexplained. The sample yields hundreds of thousands of clones; approximately 95% were counted once. The ten largest clones capture over 0.09% of the sample. For the CD8 naive samples, CD45RO-negative cells were positively selected for CCR7, yielding a CD45RA+CCR7+ population from which TemRA cells were excluded. The sample was naive CD8+ T cells sorted from blood. Explained via the paper, the cell subset or site label denotes: CD45RA+CCR7+. These receptors were taken from a woman aged 25 to 39 in good health.

The chain recombines TRBV2 with TRBJ2-1; D may be TRBD1 (5 bases). Germline V lookup: CDR1 SNHLY, CDR2 FYNNEI. V shed 2 bases and J shed 3 bases, with 8 bases lying between them. The CDR3 consists of 14 residues. The CDR3 protein is CASSEQGNYNEQFF. In DNA form, the CDR3 reads TGTGCCAGCAGTGAACAGGGAAACTACAATGAGCAGTTCTTC.

The chain joins TRBV30 to TRBJ1-1; D might be TRBD1 (5 bases). CDR1 GTSNPN and CDR2 SVGIG come from the germline V gene (reference sequence). Trimming pared 0 bases from V and 0 bases from J, leaving 11 bases between. CDR3 length: 15 residues. The CDR3 DNA reads as TGTGCCTGGAGTGTACTGGGGGGAATGAACACTGAAGCTTTCTTT. Protein: CAWSVLGGMNTEAFF.

This chain uses TRBV9 with TRBJ1-1, with D possibly matching TRBD1 (6 bases). This CDR3 spans 14 amino acids. Germline assignment: CDR1 SGDLS and CDR2 YYNGEE. Trimming cost V 3 bases and J 0 bases, with 9 bases left between them. CDR3 DNA: TGTGCCAGCAGCGAACAGGGAATGAACACTGAAGCTTTCTTT. Protein: CASSEQGMNTEAFF.

The chain combines TRBV14 with TRBJ1-1, with 7 nucleotides matching TRBD1. This CDR3 contains 13 residues. Trimming at V came to 4 bases and at J to 4 bases, leaving 3 bases not matched to a gene. Per germline, CDR1 SGHDN and CDR2 FVKESK. The CDR3 DNA is TGTGCCAGCAGCCCGGACAGGCCCACTGAAGCTTTCTTT. This encodes CASSPDRPTEAFF. The full variable domain, its missing parts supplied by reference TRBV14 and TRBJ1-1, is EAGVTQFPSHSVIEKGQTVTLRCDPISGHDNLYWYRRVMGKEIKFLLHFVKESKQDESGMPNNRFLAERTGGTYSTLKVQPAELEDSGVYFCASSPDRPTEAFFGQGTRLTVV.

The rearrangement joins TRBV12-5 to TRBJ2-1; 7 nucleotides match TRBD2. V lost 6 bases to trimming and J lost 3 bases; unmatched junction nucleotides: 8. This CDR3 has 15 residues. Looked up from germline, CDR1 is LGHNT and CDR2 is FRNRAP. The CDR3 reads CASGPGEGSYNEQFF. For the CDR3, the DNA is TGTGCTAGTGGCCCCGGGGAGGGAAGCTACAATGAGCAGTTCTTC.

The V gene is TRBV6-5, the J gene TRBJ2-7; no clear D gene. The CDR3 spans 11 residues. V lost 6 bases to trimming and J lost 3 bases, with 6 bases between them. Germline V gene sequence: CDR1 MNHEY, CDR2 SVGAGI. The CDR3 spells CASSYLYEQYF. CDR3 sequence (DNA): TGTGCCAGCAGCTATCTCTACGAGCAGTACTTC.

The CDR3 loop is CASSLEGGGSRPSGANVLTF. CDR3 bases: TGTGCCAGCAGCTTAGAGGGAGGGGGCAGTCGCCCTTCTGGGGCCAACGTCCTGACTTTC. The chain carries TRBV7-8 and TRBJ2-6; D possibly matches TRBD1 or TRBD2 (7 bases each). Germline CDR1 reads SGHVS; CDR2 reads FQNEAQ. Trimming shortened V by 1 base and J by 1 base, and 20 bases separated the two germline ends. CDR3 size: 20 residues. The entire variable domain, with the rest obtained from reference TRBV7-8 and TRBJ2-6, is as follows: GAGVSQSPRYKVAKRGQDVALRCDPISGHVSLFWYQQALGQGPEFLTYFQNEAQLDKSGLPSDRFFAERPEGSVSTLKIQRTQQEDSAVYLCASSLEGGGSRPSGANVLTFGAGSRLTVL.

The rearrangement links TRBV2 to TRBJ1-5; D gene ambiguous. The CDR3 spans 13 residues. Germline CDR1 reads SNHLY; CDR2 reads FYNNEI. V lost 8 bases and J lost 3, with 11 bases in between. The CDR3 DNA sequence: TGTGCCAGCGAGGCAGTACTCAATCAGCCCCAGCATTTT. It codes for CASEAVLNQPQHF.

This clone was seen a few times. Other DNA sequences in the same sample also yield this CDR3. The chain is built from TRBV9 and TRBJ1-1; TRBD1 might be the D (6 bases). This CDR3 is 13 amino acids long. V lost 5 bases and J 5 bases, leaving 13 bases between the germline ends. Germline V gene lookup returns CDR1 SGDLS and CDR2 YYNGEE. The DNA for the CDR3 is TGTGCCAGCAGTACGGGGGGCCGAACTGAAGCTTTCTTT. This gives the protein CASSTGGRTEAFF.

The chain joins TRBV7-2 to TRBJ2-2, with 10 bases lining up with TRBD2. Unmatched junction bases numbered 9, after V lost 2 bases and J lost 9 bases. The germline V gene encodes CDR1 SGHTA and CDR2 FQGNSA. The CDR3 spans 16 residues. CDR3 sequence (DNA): TGTGCCAGCAGCTTAACAACTAGCGGGGTTGGGAGGGAGCTGTTTTTT. Its translation is CASSLTTSGVGRELFF.

V and J are TRBV9 and TRBJ2-7, with 11 bases fitting TRBD2. The germline V gene encodes CDR1 SGDLS and CDR2 YYNGEE. The length of the CDR3 is 17 residues. The V gene end was trimmed by 0 bases and the J gene end by 2 bases; junction bases not matched to a gene: 7. The CDR3 region is CASSVGGIAGGPYEQYF. In DNA, the CDR3 is TGTGCCAGCAGCGTAGGGGGCATAGCGGGAGGGCCCTACGAGCAGTACTTC. The whole variable domain, filled in from reference TRBV9 and TRBJ2-7, reads DSGVTQTPKHLITATGQRVTLRCSPRSGDLSVYWYQQSLDQGLQFLIQYYNGEERAKGNILERFSAQQFPDLHSELNLSSLELGDSALYFCASSVGGIAGGPYEQYFGPGTRLTVT.

V is TRBV28 and J is TRBJ2-7, with D possibly called TRBD1 or TRBD2 (6 bases each). Trimming cost V 6 bases and J 7 bases, with 19 bases left between them. This CDR3 contains 14 residues. Germline CDR1 reads MDHEN; CDR2 reads SYDVKM. CDR3: CASSVGGGPGEQYF. The CDR3 DNA is TGTGCCAGCAGCGTGGGGGGCGGTCCTGGGGAGCAGTACTTC.

The chain carries TRBV14 and TRBJ2-7; D not certain. The germline V gene has CDR1 SGHDN and CDR2 FVKESK. The CDR3 is made up of 16 amino acids. V was pared by 3 bases and J by 5 bases, with 20 bases between. CDR3 amino acids: CASSQLMTRAPDEQYF. CDR3 in DNA: TGTGCCAGCAGCCAGCTAATGACTCGGGCCCCAGACGAGCAGTACTTC.

Details on this clone: One end of the junction is discordant with germline, which a read error may explain. This chain links TRBV29-1 with TRBJ2-1; 10 nucleotides match TRBD1. Germline CDR1 reads SQVTM; CDR2 reads ANQGSEA. The CDR3 totals 12 residues. The CDR3 DNA reads TGCAGCGTTGATTTACCGGGACAGGGGCAGCTCTTC. Its translation: CSVDLPGQGQLF.

The J gene is TRBJ2-5, the V gene TRBV7-9; tentatively, D is TRBD1 or TRBD2 (5 bases each). The V end was cut by 1 base, the J end by 2 bases, with 14 bases between. The V gene's germline CDR1 is SEHNR and CDR2 FQNEAQ (reference sequence). The CDR3 is 16 amino acids. CDR3 residues: CASSLEGTLVQETQYF. CDR3 sequence (DNA): TGTGCCAGCAGCTTAGAAGGGACCCTGGTGCAAGAGACCCAGTACTTC. Supplemented by reference TRBV7-9 and TRBJ2-5, the full variable domain reads DTGVSQNPRHKITKRGQNVTFRCDPISEHNRLYWYRQTLGQGPEFLTYFQNEAQLEKSRLLSDRFSAERPKGSFSTLEIQRTEQGDSAMYLCASSLEGTLVQETQYFGPGTRLLVL.

V usage is TRBV11-2 and J usage is TRBJ1-4, with TRBD1 as a possible D gene (5 bases). The CDR3 runs to 16 residues. Per the germline V gene, CDR1 is SGHAT and CDR2 is FQNNGV. With 1 base removed from V and 5 bases from J, the gap between germline ends came to 14 bases. The CDR3 nucleotides are TGTGCCAGCAGCTTAGCCCTGGGGGGTGACAATGAAAAACTGTTTTTT. It translates to CASSLALGGDNEKLFF.

This clone was seen a handful of times. The rearrangement uses TRBV9 and TRBJ1-4; 7 positions match TRBD1. V trimming: 3 bases; J trimming: 7 bases; junction bases outside the gene matches: 3. Per the germline V gene, CDR1 is SGDLS and CDR2 is YYNGEE. This CDR3 has 13 residues. The CDR3 coding sequence is TGTGCCAGCAGCGGGACAGGAGGTGAAAAACTGTTTTTT. Translation gives CASSGTGGEKLFF.